Shown below are 9 T cell receptor beta chains from a single sample sequenced in a study of T cells in Graves' hyperthyroidism and ophthalmopathy. The investigators amplified TCR beta CDR3 regions from RNA transcripts. HTBI primers were the set used in a first-round RT-PCR of the TCR CDR3. TCRdb fed the multiplex PCR reads into MiXCR, producing one record per CDR3 protein. The profile shows 750,000 to 900,000 distinct CDR3 sequences, roughly 40% of them singletons. What was sequenced was blood. The receptors originated from a man between 18 and 29 years old with Graves' hyperthyroidism.

Worth noting for this clonotype: Because the CDR3 is missing its conserved closing phenylalanine or tryptophan, this is likely a read error. The limits of the CDR3 on the DNA are not certain, so only TCRdb's listed CDR3 is given. The chain employs TRBV29-1 and TRBJ2-6; the table's D call TRBD1 went unverified against the DNA. From its first to its last residue, the CDR3 has 8 amino acids. Germline CDR1 SQVTM, CDR2 ANQGSEA. CDR3 region: CSGTGANT.

This clonotype was detected only a few times. This chain joins TRBV5-5 and TRBJ1-5; 7 nucleotides align to TRBD1. Germline trimming cut 3 bases from V and 3 bases from J; bases unmatched to any gene: 6. CDR1 is SGHKS and CDR2 is YYEKEE in the germline V gene (reference sequence). The CDR3 covers 15 residues. The CDR3 reads CASSSLTGANQPQHF. CDR3 nucleotides: TGTGCCAGCAGCTCTCTAACAGGGGCCAATCAGCCCCAGCATTTT. The full variable domain, with the rest looked up from reference TRBV5-5 and TRBJ1-5, is DAGVTQSPTHLIKTRGQQVTLRCSPISGHKSVSWYQQVLGQGPQFIFQYYEKEERGRGNFPDRFSARQFPNYSSELNVNALLLGDSALYLCASSSLTGANQPQHFGDGTRLSIL.

This chain connects TRBV20-1 to TRBJ2-5; 10 bases are a match to TRBD2. The ends lost 4 bases at V and 5 bases at J; junction bases unmatched: 13. The CDR3 runs 16 residues. The germline gives CDR1 DFQATT, CDR2 SNEGSKA (reference sequence). The DNA of the CDR3 is TGCAGTGCTACCCCTCGTGTAGCGGGGGGCGACGAGACCCAGTACTTC. Translated: CSATPRVAGGDETQYF.

This clonotype has a count of ten or more. The chain combines TRBV9 with TRBJ2-6, with D maybe TRBD2 (5 bases). This CDR3 has 15 amino acids. Germline V gene sequence: CDR1 SGDLS, CDR2 YYNGEE. The ends were cut back, 3 bases at V and 2 bases at J, with 9 bases in the middle. CDR3 nucleotide sequence: TGTGCCAGCAGCGAAGAGGGTGCTGGGGCCAACGTCCTGACTTTC. It specifies CASSEEGAGANVLTF.

The CDR3 region is CASSLLEGYSPLHF. The CDR3 DNA sequence: TGTGCCAGCAGTCTGTTGGAGGGCTACTCACCCCTCCACTTT. The chain recombines TRBV27 with TRBJ1-6; D is ambiguous. Germline CDR1 is MNHEY and CDR2 is SMNVEV (reference sequence). Trimming stripped 5 bases from V and 10 bases from J, with 15 bases between. CDR3 length: 14 residues.

This clonotype was detected a few times. The rearrangement links TRBV4-3 to TRBJ1-1, with a possible D match to TRBD1 (6 bases). V was cut by 2 bases and J by 5 bases, with 9 bases left in between. Germline V gene data show CDR1 as LGHNA and CDR2 as YSLEER. The length of the CDR3 is 13 residues. Here the CDR3 reads CASSQWGATEAFF. The CDR3 DNA follows: TGCGCCAGCAGCCAATGGGGGGCAACTGAAGCTTTCTTT.

This clonotype appeared a few times. The rearrangement links TRBV9 to TRBJ2-7, with TRBD1 matching over 7 bases. The CDR3 is 15 amino acids. V lost 3 bases and J lost 2; bases outside the gene matches: 8. Germline CDR1 SGDLS, CDR2 YYNGEE. CDR3 bases: TGTGCCAGCAGCGCAACCCCGGGACAGACCTACGAGCAGTACTTC. Amino acid sequence: CASSATPGQTYEQYF.

The chain uses TRBV7-8 and TRBJ2-7; D possibly corresponds to TRBD2 (7 bases). CDR1 and CDR2 (germline): SGHVS, FQNEAQ. The CDR3 totals 14 residues. The germline V and J ends were trimmed by 5 bases and 6 bases, with 17 bases remaining between them. CDR3 in amino acids: CASSTAGARGEQYF. The CDR3 bases are TGTGCCAGCAGCACCGCGGGGGCCCGGGGCGAGCAGTACTTC.

The chain employs TRBV7-2 and TRBJ2-5, with 9 nucleotides matching TRBD2. The trim removed 3 bases at V and 4 bases at J, leaving 9 bases unmatched. CDR3 length equals 16 residues. Looked up from germline, CDR1 is SGHTA and CDR2 is FQGNSA. In DNA, the CDR3 is TGTGCCAGCAGCTTCGGCATAGCGGGAGCCCGAGAGACCCAGTACTTC. The encoded protein is CASSFGIAGARETQYF.